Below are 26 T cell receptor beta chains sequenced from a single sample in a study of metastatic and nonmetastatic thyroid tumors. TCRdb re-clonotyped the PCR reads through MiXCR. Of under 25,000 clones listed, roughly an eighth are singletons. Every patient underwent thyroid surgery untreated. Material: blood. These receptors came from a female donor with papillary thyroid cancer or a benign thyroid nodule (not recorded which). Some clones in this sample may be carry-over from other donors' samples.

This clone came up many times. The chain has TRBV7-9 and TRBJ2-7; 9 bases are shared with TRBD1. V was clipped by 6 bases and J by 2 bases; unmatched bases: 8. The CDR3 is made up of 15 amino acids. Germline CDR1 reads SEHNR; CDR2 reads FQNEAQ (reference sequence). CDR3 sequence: CASSFGQGLPYEQYF. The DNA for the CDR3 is TGTGCCAGCAGTTTCGGACAGGGGCTACCCTACGAGCAGTACTTC.

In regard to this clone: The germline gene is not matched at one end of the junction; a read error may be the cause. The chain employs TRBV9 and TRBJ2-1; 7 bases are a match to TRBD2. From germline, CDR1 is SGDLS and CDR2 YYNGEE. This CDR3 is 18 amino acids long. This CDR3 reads CASSWSSGAGPAYNEQLF. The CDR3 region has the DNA TGTGCCAGCAGCTGGTCTAGCGGTGCGGGGCCGGCCTACAATGAGCAGCTCTTC.

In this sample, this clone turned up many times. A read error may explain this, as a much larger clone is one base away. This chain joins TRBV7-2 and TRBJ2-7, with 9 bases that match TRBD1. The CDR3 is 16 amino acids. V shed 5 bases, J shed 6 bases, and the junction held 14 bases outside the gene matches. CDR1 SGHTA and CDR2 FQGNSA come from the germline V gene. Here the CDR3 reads CASSQKPGQGYCEQYF. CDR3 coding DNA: TGTGCCAGCAGCCAAAAACCGGGACAGGGCTATTGCGAGCAGTACTTC. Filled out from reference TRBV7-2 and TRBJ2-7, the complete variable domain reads GAGVSQSPSNKVTEKGKDVELRCDPISGHTALYWYRQSLGQGLEFLIYFQGNSAPDKSGLPSDRFSAERTGGSVSTLTIQRTQQEDSAVYLCASSQKPGQGYCEQYFGPGTRLTVT.

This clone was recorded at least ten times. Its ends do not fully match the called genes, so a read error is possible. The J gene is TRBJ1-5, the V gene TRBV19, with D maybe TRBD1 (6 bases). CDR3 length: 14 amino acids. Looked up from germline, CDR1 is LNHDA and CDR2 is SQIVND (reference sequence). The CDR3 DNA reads TGTGCCAGTGGTATAAAGACAGGTAATCAGCCCCAGCATTTT. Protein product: CASGIKTGNQPQHF.

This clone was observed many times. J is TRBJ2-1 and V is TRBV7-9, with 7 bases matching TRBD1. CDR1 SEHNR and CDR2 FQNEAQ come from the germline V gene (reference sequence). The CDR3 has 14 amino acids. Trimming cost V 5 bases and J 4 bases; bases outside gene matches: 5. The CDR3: CASSRGDRYNEQFF. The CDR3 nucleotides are TGTGCCAGCAGCCGAGGGGACAGATACAATGAGCAGTTCTTC. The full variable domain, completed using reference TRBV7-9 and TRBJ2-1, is DTGVSQNPRHKITKRGQNVTFRCDPISEHNRLYWYRQTLGQGPEFLTYFQNEAQLEKSRLLSDRFSAERPKGSFSTLEIQRTEQGDSAMYLCASSRGDRYNEQFFGPGTRLTVL.

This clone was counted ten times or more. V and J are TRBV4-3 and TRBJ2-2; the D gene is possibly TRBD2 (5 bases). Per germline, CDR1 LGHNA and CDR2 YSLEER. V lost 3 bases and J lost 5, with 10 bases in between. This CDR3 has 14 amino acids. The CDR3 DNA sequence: TGCGCCAGCAGCCACCGGACTGCAACCGGGGAGCTGTTTTTT. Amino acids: CASSHRTATGELFF.

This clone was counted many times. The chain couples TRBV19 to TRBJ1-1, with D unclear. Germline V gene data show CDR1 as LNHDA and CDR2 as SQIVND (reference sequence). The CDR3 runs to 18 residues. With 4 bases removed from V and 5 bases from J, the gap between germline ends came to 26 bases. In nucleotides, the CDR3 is TGTGCCAGTAGTACCCGTTATAGGGAAGGGTTCGCCGGAACTGAAGCTTTCTTT. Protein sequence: CASSTRYREGFAGTEAFF.

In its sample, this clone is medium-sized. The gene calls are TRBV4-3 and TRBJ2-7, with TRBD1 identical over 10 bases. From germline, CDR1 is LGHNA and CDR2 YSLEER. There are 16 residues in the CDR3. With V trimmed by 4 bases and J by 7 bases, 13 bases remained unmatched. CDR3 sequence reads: CASSLARGQGIREQYF. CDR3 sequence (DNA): TGCGCCAGCAGCCTCGCTCGGGGACAGGGGATTAGGGAGCAGTACTTC.

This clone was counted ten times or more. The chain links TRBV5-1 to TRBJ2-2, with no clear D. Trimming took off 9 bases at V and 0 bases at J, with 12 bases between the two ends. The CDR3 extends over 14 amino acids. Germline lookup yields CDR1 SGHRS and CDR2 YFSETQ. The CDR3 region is CATREIANTGELFF. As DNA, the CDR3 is TGCGCCACCCGAGAAATAGCGAACACCGGGGAGCTGTTTTTT.

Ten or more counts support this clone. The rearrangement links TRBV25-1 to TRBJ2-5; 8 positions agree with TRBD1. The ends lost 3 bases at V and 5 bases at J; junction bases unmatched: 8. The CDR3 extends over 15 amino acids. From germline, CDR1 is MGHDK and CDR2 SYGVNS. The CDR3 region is CASSESRGPVETQYF. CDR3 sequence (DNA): TGTGCCAGCAGTGAGTCCAGGGGGCCCGTGGAGACCCAGTACTTC.

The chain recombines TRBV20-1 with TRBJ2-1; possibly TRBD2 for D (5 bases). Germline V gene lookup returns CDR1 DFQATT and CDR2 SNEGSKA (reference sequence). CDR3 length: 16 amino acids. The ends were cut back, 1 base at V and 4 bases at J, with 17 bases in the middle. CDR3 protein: CSARVPSAVWYNEQFF. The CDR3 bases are TGCAGTGCTAGAGTCCCTTCAGCGGTTTGGTACAATGAGCAGTTCTTC.

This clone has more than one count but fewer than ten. The CDR3 DNA reads TGTGCCAGTAGTATATGGGACCGGGGGAACTATGGCTACACCTTC. Protein sequence: CASSIWDRGNYGYTF. The V call is TRBV19, the J call TRBJ1-2; possibly TRBD1 for D (5 bases). CDR3 length: 15 residues. Per the germline V gene, CDR1 is LNHDA and CDR2 is SQIVND (reference sequence). The germline V and J ends were trimmed by 2 bases and 2 bases, with 12 bases remaining between them.

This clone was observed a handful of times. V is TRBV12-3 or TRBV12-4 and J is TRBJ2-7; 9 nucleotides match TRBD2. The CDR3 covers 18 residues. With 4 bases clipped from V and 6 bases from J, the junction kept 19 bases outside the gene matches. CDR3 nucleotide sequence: TGTGCCAGCAGTTCTCTGGGTCTTAGTAGCGGGAGCTTCTCCGAGCAGTACTTC. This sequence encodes CASSSLGLSSGSFSEQYF.

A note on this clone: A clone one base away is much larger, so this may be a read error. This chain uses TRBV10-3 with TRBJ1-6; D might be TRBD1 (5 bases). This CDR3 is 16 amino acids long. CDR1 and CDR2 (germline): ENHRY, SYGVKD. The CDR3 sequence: CAISESPGVYSSPLHF. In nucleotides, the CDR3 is TGTGCCATCAGTGAGTCCCCGGGGGTATATAGTTCACCCCTCCACTTT.

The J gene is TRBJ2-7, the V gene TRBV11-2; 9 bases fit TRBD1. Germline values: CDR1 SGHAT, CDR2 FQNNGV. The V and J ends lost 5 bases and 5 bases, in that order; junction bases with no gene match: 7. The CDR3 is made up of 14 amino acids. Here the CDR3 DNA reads TGTGCCAGCAGCAACCGGGGACAGGGAGACGAGCAGTACTTC. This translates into CASSNRGQGDEQYF.

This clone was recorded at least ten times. CDR3 loop: CSAKQWGGNEQFF. As DNA, the CDR3 is TGCAGTGCTAAACAATGGGGGGGCAATGAGCAGTTCTTC. This chain joins TRBV20-1 and TRBJ2-1, with 7 bases fitting TRBD2. There are 13 residues in the CDR3. The trim removed 4 bases at V and 6 bases at J, leaving 6 bases unmatched. Germline CDR1 is DFQATT and CDR2 is SNEGSKA (reference sequence).

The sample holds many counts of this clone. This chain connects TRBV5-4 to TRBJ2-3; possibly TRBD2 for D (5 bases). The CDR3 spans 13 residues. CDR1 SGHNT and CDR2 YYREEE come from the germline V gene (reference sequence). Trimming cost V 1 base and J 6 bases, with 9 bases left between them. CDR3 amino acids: CASSLYPGDTQYF. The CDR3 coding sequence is TGTGCCAGCAGCTTGTACCCGGGGGATACGCAGTATTTT.

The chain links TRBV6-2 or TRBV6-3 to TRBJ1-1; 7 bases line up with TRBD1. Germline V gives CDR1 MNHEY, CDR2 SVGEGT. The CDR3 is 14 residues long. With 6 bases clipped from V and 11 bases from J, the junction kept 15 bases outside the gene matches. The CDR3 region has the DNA TGTGCCAGCAGCGGCGGAGGGGGCATCACTGCCGCTTTCTTT. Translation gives CASSGGGGITAAFF.

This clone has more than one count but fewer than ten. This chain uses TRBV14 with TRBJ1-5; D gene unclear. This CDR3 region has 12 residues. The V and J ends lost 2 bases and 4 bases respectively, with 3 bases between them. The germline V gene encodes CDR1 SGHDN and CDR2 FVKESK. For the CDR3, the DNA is TGTGCCAGCAGCCAAAATAATCAGCCCCAGCATTTT. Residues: CASSQNNQPQHF.

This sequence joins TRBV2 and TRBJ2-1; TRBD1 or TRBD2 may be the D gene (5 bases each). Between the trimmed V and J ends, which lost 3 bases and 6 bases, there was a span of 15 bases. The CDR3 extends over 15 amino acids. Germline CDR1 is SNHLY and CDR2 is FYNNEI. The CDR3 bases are TGTGCCAGCAGTGAGGGGGTAGGGACCTGCAATGAGCAGTTCTTC. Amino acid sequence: CASSEGVGTCNEQFF. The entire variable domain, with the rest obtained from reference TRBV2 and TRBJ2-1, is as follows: EPEVTQTPSHQVTQMGQEVILRCVPISNHLYFYWYRQILGQKVEFLVSFYNNEISEKSEIFDDQFSVERPDGSNFTLKIRSTKLEDSAMYFCASSEGVGTCNEQFFGPGTRLTVL.

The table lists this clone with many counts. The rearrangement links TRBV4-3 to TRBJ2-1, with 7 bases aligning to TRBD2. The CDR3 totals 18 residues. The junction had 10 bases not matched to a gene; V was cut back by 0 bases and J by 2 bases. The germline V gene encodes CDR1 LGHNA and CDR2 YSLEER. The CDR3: CASSQDPTSPVPYNEQFF. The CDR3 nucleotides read TGCGCCAGCAGCCAAGATCCGACTAGCCCTGTGCCCTACAATGAGCAGTTCTTC.

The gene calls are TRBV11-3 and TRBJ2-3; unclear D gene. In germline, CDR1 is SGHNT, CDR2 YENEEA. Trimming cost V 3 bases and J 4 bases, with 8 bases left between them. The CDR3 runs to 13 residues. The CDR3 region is CASSFGNPDTQYF. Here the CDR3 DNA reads TGTGCCAGCAGCTTTGGGAACCCAGATACGCAGTATTTT. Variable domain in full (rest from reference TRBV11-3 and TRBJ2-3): EAGVVQSPRYKIIEKKQPVAFWCNPISGHNTLYWYLQNLGQGPELLIRYENEEAVDDSQLPKDRFSAERLKGVDSTLKIQPAELGDSAVYLCASSFGNPDTQYFGPGTRLTVL.

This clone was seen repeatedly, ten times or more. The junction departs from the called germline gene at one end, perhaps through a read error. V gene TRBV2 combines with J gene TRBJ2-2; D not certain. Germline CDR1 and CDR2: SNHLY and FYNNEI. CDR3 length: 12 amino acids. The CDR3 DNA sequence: TGTGCCAGCAGCGAAGACACCGGGGAGCTGTTTTTT. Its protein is CASSEDTGELFF.

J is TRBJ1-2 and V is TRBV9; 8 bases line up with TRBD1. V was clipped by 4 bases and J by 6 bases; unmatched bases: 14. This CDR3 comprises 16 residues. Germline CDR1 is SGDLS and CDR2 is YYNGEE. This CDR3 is CASSSEGGRTGHGYTF. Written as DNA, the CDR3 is TGTGCCAGCAGCTCAGAGGGGGGAAGGACAGGGCATGGCTACACCTTC.

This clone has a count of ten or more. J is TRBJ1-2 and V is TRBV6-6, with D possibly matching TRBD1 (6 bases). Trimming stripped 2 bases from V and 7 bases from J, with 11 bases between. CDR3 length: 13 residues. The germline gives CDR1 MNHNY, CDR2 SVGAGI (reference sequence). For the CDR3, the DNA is TGTGCCAGCAGTTACGGGGGCGAAGGTGGCTACACCTTC. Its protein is CASSYGGEGGYTF.

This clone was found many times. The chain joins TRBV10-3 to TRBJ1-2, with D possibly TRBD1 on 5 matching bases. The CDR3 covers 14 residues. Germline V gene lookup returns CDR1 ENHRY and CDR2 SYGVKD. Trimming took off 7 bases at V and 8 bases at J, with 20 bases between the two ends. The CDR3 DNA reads TGTGCCATCACGTCCGTTCAGGGTACGGGCGGCTACACCTTC. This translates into CAITSVQGTGGYTF.